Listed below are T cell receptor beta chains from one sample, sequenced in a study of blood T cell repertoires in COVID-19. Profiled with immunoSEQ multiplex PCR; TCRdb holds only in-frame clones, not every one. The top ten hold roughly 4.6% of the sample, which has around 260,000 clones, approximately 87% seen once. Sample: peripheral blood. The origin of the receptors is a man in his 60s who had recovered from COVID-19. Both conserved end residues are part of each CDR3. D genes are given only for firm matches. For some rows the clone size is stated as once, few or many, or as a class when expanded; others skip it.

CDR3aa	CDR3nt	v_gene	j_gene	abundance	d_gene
CARSLTLSLNTEAFF	TGTGCCAGAAGCTTGACTCTTTCGTTGAACACTGAAGCTTTCTTT	TRBV5-3	TRBJ1-1	-	-
CASSVAARTYEQYF	TGTGCCAGCAGCGTAGCCGCCAGAACCTACGAGCAGTACTTC	TRBV9	TRBJ2-7	-	-
CASSILTGRSYEQYF	TGTGCCAGTAGTATTTTGACAGGGAGGTCCTACGAGCAGTACTTC	TRBV19	TRBJ2-7	-	-
CATSDSTGKNTEAFF	TGTGCCACCAGTGATTCGACAGGGAAGAACACTGAAGCTTTCTTT	TRBV24-1	TRBJ1-1	-	TRBD1
CATSVRQASTDTQYF	TGTGCCACAAGCGTCCGGCAGGCGAGCACAGATACGCAGTATTTT	TRBV15	TRBJ2-3	-	-
CASTSGGGQPQHF	TGTGCCAGCACCTCAGGGGGCGGTCAGCCCCAGCATTTT	TRBV3-1/TRBV3-2	TRBJ1-5	-	TRBD1
CASSDPQRQINYGYTF	TGTGCCAGCAGTGACCCTCAGAGGCAGATCAACTATGGCTACACCTTC	TRBV6-4	TRBJ1-2	few	-
CATSREAGGNQPQHF	TGTGCCACCAGCAGGGAAGCAGGGGGCAATCAGCCCCAGCATTTT	TRBV15	TRBJ1-5	-	-
CASGLAGNTGELFF	TGTGCCAGCGGACTAGCGGGGAACACCGGGGAGCTGTTTTTT	TRBV7-9	TRBJ2-2	-	TRBD2
CASSKIGQGAEKLFF	TGTGCCAGCAGCAAGATAGGACAGGGGGCTGAAAAACTGTTTTTT	TRBV14	TRBJ1-4	-	TRBD1
CASSFSYEQYF	TGTGCCAGCAGCTTCTCCTACGAGCAGTACTTC	TRBV2	TRBJ2-7	-	-
CASSYSTNGGTEAFF	TGTGCCAGCAGTTACTCGACCAACGGGGGCACTGAAGCTTTCTTT	TRBV6-5	TRBJ1-1	-	-
CASLAGQLGYTF	TGTGCCAGCCTCGCAGGGCAGCTTGGCTACACCTTC	TRBV6-5	TRBJ1-2	-	-
CASSLVGNYGYTF	TGCGCCAGCAGCTTGGTCGGTAACTATGGCTACACCTTC	TRBV5-1	TRBJ1-2	few	-
CASSLSGTNYERQYF	TGCGCCAGCAGCTTGAGCGGGACAAACTACGAGCGGCAGTACTTC	TRBV5-1	TRBJ2-7	-	-
CASRLQGSSYGYTF	TGTGCCAGCCGATTACAGGGGTCGAGCTATGGCTACACCTTC	TRBV2	TRBJ1-2	-	TRBD1
CASSRERGDEQFF	TGTGCCAGCAGTCGGGAGAGAGGCGATGAGCAGTTCTTC	TRBV6-4	TRBJ2-1	-	-
CATRRGRNQPQHF	TGTGCCACCCGCAGGGGTCGTAATCAGCCCCAGCATTTT	TRBV19	TRBJ1-5	many	-
CSARQFNEQFF	TGCAGTGCTAGACAGTTCAATGAGCAGTTCTTC	TRBV20-1	TRBJ2-1	-	-
CASSGTGSNSYEQYF	TGTGCCAGCAGCGGGACTGGTAGCAACTCCTACGAGCAGTACTTC	TRBV7-2	TRBJ2-7	-	-
CAWSVLGGSSNQPQHF	TGTGCCTGGAGTGTTCTTGGAGGATCGAGCAATCAGCCCCAGCATTTT	TRBV30	TRBJ1-5	-	-
CASRPGGGADTQYF	TGTGCCAGCAGACCCGGGGGAGGGGCAGATACGCAGTATTTT	TRBV6-5	TRBJ2-3	-	TRBD2
CATSLHGGYNEQFF	TGTGCCACCAGTTTGCATGGGGGGTACAATGAGCAGTTCTTC	TRBV24-1	TRBJ2-1	-	-
CASSFLAGGLTDTQYF	TGTGCCAGCAGTTTCTTAGCGGGGGGACTCACAGATACGCAGTATTTT	TRBV27	TRBJ2-3	-	TRBD2
CAWSKDRDEQYF	TGTGCCTGGAGTAAAGACAGGGACGAGCAGTACTTC	TRBV30	TRBJ2-7	-	TRBD1
CASSLVLSAEYEQYF	TGTGCCAGCAGCTTAGTACTATCTGCGGAGTACGAGCAGTACTTC	TRBV7-2	TRBJ2-7	-	-
CASREPGQGYEQYF	TGTGCCAGCAGGGAACCGGGACAGGGCTACGAGCAGTACTTC	TRBV25-1	TRBJ2-7	-	TRBD1
CASRETGLFYNSPLHF	TGTGCCAGCAGAGAGACAGGGCTCTTCTATAATTCACCCCTCCACTTT	TRBV2	TRBJ1-6	-	TRBD1
CASSPGRRGYNEQFF	TGTGCCAGCAGCCCGGGACGGCGGGGATACAATGAGCAGTTCTTC	TRBV7-2	TRBJ2-1	-	-
CASRKTLGQGLIGYGYTF	TGTGCCAGCAGAAAAACTTTGGGACAGGGTCTAATTGGCTATGGCTACACCTTC	TRBV27	TRBJ1-2	-	TRBD1
CASSSSSYNSPLHF	TGTGCCAGCAGCTCTAGCAGCTATAATTCACCCCTCCACTTT	TRBV7-8	TRBJ1-6	-	-
CAIRQAGGNEKLFF	TGTGCCATCAGACAGGCAGGGGGTAATGAAAAACTGTTTTTT	TRBV10-3	TRBJ1-4	-	TRBD1
CASRPGASGANVLTF	TGTGCCAGCAGGCCAGGGGCGTCTGGGGCCAACGTCCTGACTTTC	TRBV2	TRBJ2-6	-	-
CASSLGGAAYEQYF	TGTGCCAGCAGCTTAGGGGGAGCAGCCTACGAGCAGTACTTC	TRBV7-8	TRBJ2-7	-	-
CASSQVGLEVYF	TGTGCCAGCAGCCAAGTAGGACTAGAAGTGTACTTC	TRBV3-1/TRBV3-2	TRBJ2-7	-	TRBD2
CASSRTSGSMYEQYF	TGTGCCAGCAGCCGGACTAGCGGGAGTATGTACGAGCAGTACTTC	TRBV5-8	TRBJ2-7	-	TRBD2
CASTVGAQIGSLNTEAFF	TGTGCTTCTACCGTGGGAGCCCAAATAGGGTCTTTGAACACTGAAGCTTTCTTT	TRBV5-1	TRBJ1-1	-	-
CASSFAGTGVHEQYF	TGTGCCAGCAGCTTTGCCGGGACAGGGGTCCACGAGCAGTACTTC	TRBV5-6	TRBJ2-7	once	TRBD1
CASSPQTGWSSRAVLGNEQFF	TGTGCCAGCTCACCCCAGACAGGGTGGTCTTCGCGAGCGGTCCTCGGGAATGAGCAGTTCTTC	TRBV18	TRBJ2-1	-	TRBD1
CAGRGASGLNTGELFF	TGTGCCGGGCGGGGAGCTAGCGGGCTTAACACCGGGGAGCTGTTTTTT	TRBV7-9	TRBJ2-2	-	TRBD2
CASSLMSLRDSTDTQYF	TGTGCCAGCAGCTTAATGAGCCTGCGGGATAGCACAGATACGCAGTATTTT	TRBV7-2	TRBJ2-3	-	-
CASSPLTNTGELFF	TGTGCCAGCAGTCCCCTTACAAACACCGGGGAGCTGTTTTTT	TRBV6-5	TRBJ2-2	-	-
CASSEGGTGVGIQETQYF	TGTGCCAGCAGTGAAGGGGGGACAGGAGTGGGGATCCAAGAGACCCAGTACTTC	TRBV2	TRBJ2-5	-	TRBD1
CATSRQGVGLQETQYF	TGTGCCACCAGCAGACAGGGGGTTGGCCTCCAAGAGACCCAGTACTTC	TRBV15	TRBJ2-5	-	TRBD1
CASSFGARGSEETQYF	TGCGCCAGCAGCTTTGGGGCCAGGGGTAGCGAAGAGACCCAGTACTTC	TRBV5-1	TRBJ2-5	-	-
CASRPGSDYEQYF	TGCGCCAGCCGACCGGGGTCTGACTACGAGCAGTACTTC	TRBV5-1	TRBJ2-7	-	-
CAWSVQVLQYF	TGTGCCTGGAGTGTACAGGTCCTCCAGTACTTC	TRBV30	TRBJ2-7	-	-
CASGQGSNTGELFF	TGTGCCAGCGGACAGGGGTCAAACACCGGGGAGCTGTTTTTT	TRBV9	TRBJ2-2	-	TRBD1
CASSPELMNTEAFF	TGTGCCAGCTCACCCGAACTAATGAACACTGAAGCTTTCTTT	TRBV18	TRBJ1-1	-	-
CASSRTGVSNQPQHF	TGTGCCAGCAGCAGGACAGGGGTGAGCAATCAGCCCCAGCATTTT	TRBV9	TRBJ1-5	-	TRBD1